This TCR beta chain was retrieved from a study of T cells in Graves' hyperthyroidism and ophthalmopathy. On the study more broadly: The blood sample was taken at first diagnosis, before treatment began. Points from the study as a whole: Expanded thyroid clonotypes (above 0.001) were mostly also found in blood.

Exclusion of patients followed from uncontrolled infection, other autoimmune disease, pregnancy or lactation. The CDR3 extends over 16 amino acids. V trimming: 8 bases; J trimming: 1 base; junction bases outside the gene matches: 12. Germline CDR1 reads SGDLS; CDR2 reads YYNGEE. For this clonotype: Antigen specificity is unknown.

The source material, RNA transcripts, was used to amplify TCR beta CDR3 regions. TCR CDR3 underwent first-round RT-PCR with the HTBI primer set. TCRdb fed the multiplex PCR reads into MiXCR, producing one record per CDR3 protein. Of 220,000 or so distinct CDR3 sequences listed, approximately 16% were seen once; the top ten hold around 30%. Material: blood. This clonotype was sampled from a woman younger than 35 with Graves' ophthalmopathy. The V call is TRBV9, the J call TRBJ2-1, with 7 bases that match TRBD1. The CDR3 bases are TGTGCCAGAAGCTCGCAGACAGGGTATTCCTACAATGAGCAGTTCTTC. Its translation is CARSSQTGYSYNEQFF.